This TCR beta chain was sequenced in a study of control samples from healthy donors and cancer patients (TCRdb year 2020). Library creation used the immunoSEQ multiplex PCR assay. TCRdb provides this immuneACCESS table in a form limited to in-frame rearrangements. Some clones are lacking; in checked studies, under half of them reflect an unresolved V gene, and why the rest are absent is not known. Across this sample there are around 93,000 clones, with 88% seen only once. Around 14% of the sample is in the top ten clones. Of note for this clone: Its antigen remains unidentified. No base quality information exists; no much larger clone differs at one position.

The sequenced sample consisted of blood. The clonotype was recovered from a man younger than 40 in good health.

In nucleotides, the sequence is TGTGCCAGCAGCGGGAACACAGGGCTCACTGAAGCTTTCTTT. Protein translation: CASSGNTGLTEAFF. The chain joins TRBV11-3 to TRBJ1-1; TRBD1 is perhaps the D gene, given 6 matching bases. The junction carries 14 bases between V and J, which are trimmed by 5 bases and 4 bases respectively. The CDR3 holds 14 amino acids from the cysteine to the phenylalanine. The DNA shown is the 42-base CDR3, in frame from base 1. The germline V gene yields SGHNT for CDR1 and YENEEA for CDR2.